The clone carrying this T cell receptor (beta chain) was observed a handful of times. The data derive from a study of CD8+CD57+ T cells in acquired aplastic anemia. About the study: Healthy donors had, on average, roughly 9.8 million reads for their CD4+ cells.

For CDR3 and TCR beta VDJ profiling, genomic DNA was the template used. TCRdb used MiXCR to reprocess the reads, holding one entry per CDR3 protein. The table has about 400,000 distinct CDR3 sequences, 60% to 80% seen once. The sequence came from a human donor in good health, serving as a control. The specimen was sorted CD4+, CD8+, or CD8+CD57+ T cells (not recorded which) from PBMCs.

The CDR3 bases are TGCAGCGTTGTTCACAGGGGCCACCACCAAGAGACCCAGTACTTC. Its translation: CSVVHRGHHQETQYF. The chain combines TRBV29-1 with TRBJ2-5; 7 positions agree with TRBD1. The CDR3 is 15 residues long. Germline lookup yields CDR1 SQVTM and CDR2 ANQGSEA. J lost 0 bases, V lost 4 bases, and 8 bases had no gene match. Supplemented by reference TRBV29-1 and TRBJ2-5, the full variable domain reads SAVISQKPSRDICQRGTSLTIQCQVDSQVTMMFWYRQQPGQSLTLIATANQGSEATYESGFVIDKFPISRPNLTFSTLTVSNMSPEDSSIYLCSVVHRGHHQETQYFGPGTRLLVL.